The T cell receptor beta chain described here comes from a study of cytomegalovirus exposure and HLA in healthy donors. Study-level information: A subsequent analysis reported that the 95 to 150 validation repertoires were produced on the same platform that had also been used for the roughly 670 first-cohort repertoires. Study-wide results and caveats: Generally TCR sequences proved uncommon, though certain public TCRs appeared in numerous donors. The study labeled 164 TCR beta chains cytomegalovirus-associated. There were a few CMV-associated chains whose specificity for CMV antigens was confirmed in vitro.

Some clones are missing from TCRdb's copy, which holds only in-frame ones; the method was immunoSEQ multiplex PCR. The top ten hold under 6.5% of the sample, which has around 98,000 clones, about 90% seen once. As concerns this clone: The antigen remains unidentified.

Germline CDR1 MDHEN, CDR2 SYDVKM. CDR3 length: 15 amino acids. V lost 5 bases, J lost 6 bases, and 10 bases stayed unmatched. This receptor was identified in a man aged 18 to 30 in good health and CMV-seropositive. Sequenced material: PBMCs. This sequence joins TRBV28 and TRBJ1-3; 7 bases fit TRBD1. This chain's CDR3 is CASSTPDRKVNTIYF. The CDR3 nucleotides read TGTGCCAGCAGTACACCGGACAGGAAAGTAAACACCATATATTTT. The complete variable domain, with remaining parts taken from reference TRBV28 and TRBJ1-3, reads DVKVTQSSRYLVKRTGEKVFLECVQDMDHENMFWYRQDPGLGLRLIYFSYDVKMKEKGDIPEGYSVSREKKERFSLILESASTNQTSMYLCASSTPDRKVNTIYFGEGSWLTVV.